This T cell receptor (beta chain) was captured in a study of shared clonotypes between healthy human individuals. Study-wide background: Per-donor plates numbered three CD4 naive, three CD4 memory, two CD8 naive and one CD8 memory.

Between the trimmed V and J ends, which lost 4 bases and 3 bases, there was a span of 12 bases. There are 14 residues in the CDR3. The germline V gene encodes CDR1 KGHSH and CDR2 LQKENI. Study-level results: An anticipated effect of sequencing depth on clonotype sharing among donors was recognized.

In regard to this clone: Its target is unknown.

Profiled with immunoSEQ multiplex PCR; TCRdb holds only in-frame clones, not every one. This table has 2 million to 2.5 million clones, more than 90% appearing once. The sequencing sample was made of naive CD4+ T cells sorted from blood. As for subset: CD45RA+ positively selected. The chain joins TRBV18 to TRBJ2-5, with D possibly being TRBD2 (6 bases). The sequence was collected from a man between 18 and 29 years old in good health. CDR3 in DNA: TGTGCCAGCTCACATGAGGCGGGAAAAGAGACCCAGTACTTC. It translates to CASSHEAGKETQYF.